This T cell receptor beta chain was retrieved from a study of regulatory T cells in long-lasting Graves disease. Sample time point: newly diagnosed GD, antithyroid drugs for less than 3 months. After RNA was extracted from PBMCs, the TCR library was made from it. Per germline, CDR1 SEHNR and CDR2 FQNEAQ (reference sequence). V was trimmed by 4 bases and J by 8 bases, leaving 13 bases between them. This CDR3 is built from 13 residues. This clonotype has more than one count but fewer than ten. The authors built TCR beta libraries using iRepertoire HTBI primers and Arm-PCR of CDR3 regions. Each CDR3 protein is one row after TCRdb ran MiXCR on the multiplex PCR reads. This sample yields about 440,000 distinct CDR3 sequences, of which 15% to 20% are seen a single time; around 23% belongs to the top ten. The data also belong to a second study, concerning T cells in Graves' hyperthyroidism and ophthalmopathy.

The sample was peripheral blood mononuclear cells (PBMCs), taken at new diagnosis, from a patient treated with antithyroid drugs. The chain carries TRBV7-9 and TRBJ2-3; no definite D call. This TCR came from a woman aged 18-35 years with Graves disease. As DNA, the CDR3 is TGTGCCAGCAGCTATTCGACCGTAGGTACGCAGTATTTT. Its protein product is CASSYSTVGTQYF.